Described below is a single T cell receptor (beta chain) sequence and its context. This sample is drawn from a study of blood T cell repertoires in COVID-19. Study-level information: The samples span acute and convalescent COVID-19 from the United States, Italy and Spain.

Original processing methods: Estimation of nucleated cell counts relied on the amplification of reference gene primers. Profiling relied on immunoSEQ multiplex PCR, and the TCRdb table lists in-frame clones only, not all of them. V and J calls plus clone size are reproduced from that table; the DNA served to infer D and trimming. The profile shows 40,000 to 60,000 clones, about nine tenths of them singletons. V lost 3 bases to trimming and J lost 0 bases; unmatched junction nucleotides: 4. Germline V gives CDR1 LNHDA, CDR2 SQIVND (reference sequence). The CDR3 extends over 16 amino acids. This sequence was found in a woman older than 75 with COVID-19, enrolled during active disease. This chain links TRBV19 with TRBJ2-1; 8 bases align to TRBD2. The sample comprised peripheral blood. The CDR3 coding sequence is TGTGCCAGTAGTATCCTGAGCGGGAGCTCCTACAATGAGCAGTTCTTC. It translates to CASSILSGSSYNEQFF.